This T cell receptor beta chain was identified during a study of graft-versus-host responses after intestinal transplantation. Across the whole study: Following induction with anti-thymocyte globulin, all recipients were given tacrolimus and steroids for two to three years. General study results and limits: Recipient marrow held GvH clones, some first seen in ileum or blood. Elevated graft-versus-host to host-versus-graft clonal ratios in allografts were recorded for patients with graft-donor T cell macrochimerism.

Responders (roughly 200,000, CFSE-labeled) were co-plated with roughly 200,000 irradiated, violet-dye-labeled stimulators. After the reaction, the investigators sorted the proliferating CFSE-low CD3+CD4+ and CD3+CD8+ responders. Assay: immunoSEQ multiplex PCR; the TCRdb copy retains only in-frame clones and omits some. The sample shows about 15,000 clones, less than 45% of them seen only once. The V gene end was trimmed by 2 bases and the J gene end by 6 bases; junction bases not matched to a gene: 7. There are 14 residues in the CDR3. CDR1 and CDR2 from the germline V gene are GTSNPN and SVGIG (reference sequence).

The V gene is TRBV30, the J gene TRBJ2-7; 10 positions match TRBD1. Sequencing was performed on alloreactive CD8+ T cells from a mixed lymphocyte reaction culture, taken before intestinal transplant. Subset in this sample: CFSE-low proliferating T cells sorted from roughly 6-day pre-transplant mixed lymphocyte reaction (GvH or HvG direction). The clonotype comes from a human patient who received an intestinal transplant. In DNA form, the CDR3 reads TGTGCCTGGAGTCGGGGACAGGGGCCGAGCGAGCAGTACTTC. Translated: CAWSRGQGPSEQYF.